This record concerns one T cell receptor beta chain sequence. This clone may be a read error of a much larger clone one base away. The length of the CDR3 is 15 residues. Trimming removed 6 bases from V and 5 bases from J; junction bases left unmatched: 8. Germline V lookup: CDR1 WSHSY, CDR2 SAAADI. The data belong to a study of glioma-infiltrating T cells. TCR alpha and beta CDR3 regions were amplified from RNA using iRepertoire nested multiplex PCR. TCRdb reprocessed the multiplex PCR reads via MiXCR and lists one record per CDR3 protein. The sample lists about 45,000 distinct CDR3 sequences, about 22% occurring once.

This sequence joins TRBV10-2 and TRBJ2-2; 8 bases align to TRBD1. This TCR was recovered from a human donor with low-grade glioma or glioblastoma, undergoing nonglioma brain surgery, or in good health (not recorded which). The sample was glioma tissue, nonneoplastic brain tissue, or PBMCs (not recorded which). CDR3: CASRGQVMGTGELFF. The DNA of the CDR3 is TGCGCCAGCAGGGGACAGGTAATGGGAACCGGGGAGCTGTTTTTT.